Only a few counts were recorded for the clone carrying this T cell receptor beta chain. As it was prepared, the TCRbeta library received unique molecular identifiers. One entry per CDR3 protein, called by TCRdb with MiXCR from the PCR reads. The table records over 150,000 distinct CDR3 sequences, around 7% of them present only once. The CDR3 spans 17 residues. The V end lost 1 base, the J end lost 2 bases, and 17 bases lay between the germline ends. The germline CDR1 and CDR2 sequences are SEHNR and FQNEAQ (reference sequence). These data come from a study of T-cell reconstitution after alpha-beta-depleted transplantation in children.

The rearrangement links TRBV7-9 to TRBJ2-5; D may be TRBD2 (5 bases). The TCR originated in a boy younger than 10 with acute lymphoblastic leukemia, due to receive a stem cell transplant. The source was PBMCs, collected before TCRalphabeta/CD19-depleted stem cell transplant. The CDR3 spells CASSLVRGQPGQETQYF. CDR3 bases: TGTGCCAGCAGCTTAGTCCGCGGGCAGCCGGGGCAAGAGACCCAGTACTTC.